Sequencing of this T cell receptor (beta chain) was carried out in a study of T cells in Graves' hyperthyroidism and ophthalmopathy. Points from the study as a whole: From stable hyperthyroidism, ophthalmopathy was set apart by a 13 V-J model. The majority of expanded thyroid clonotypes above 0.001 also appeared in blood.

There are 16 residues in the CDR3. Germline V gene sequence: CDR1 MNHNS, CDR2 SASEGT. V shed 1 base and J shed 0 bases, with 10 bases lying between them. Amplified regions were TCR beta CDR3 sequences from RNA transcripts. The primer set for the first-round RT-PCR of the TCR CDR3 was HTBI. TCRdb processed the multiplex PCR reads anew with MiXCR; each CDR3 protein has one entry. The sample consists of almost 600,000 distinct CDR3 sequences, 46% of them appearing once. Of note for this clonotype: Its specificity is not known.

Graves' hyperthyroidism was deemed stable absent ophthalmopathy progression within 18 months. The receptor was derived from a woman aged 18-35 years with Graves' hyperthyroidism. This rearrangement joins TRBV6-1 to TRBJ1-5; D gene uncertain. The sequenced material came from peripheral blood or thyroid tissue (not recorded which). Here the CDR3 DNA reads TGTGCCAGCAGTGAAGGATGGTCAATTAGCAATCAGCCCCAGCATTTT. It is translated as CASSEGWSISNQPQHF.